The clone carrying this TCR beta chain appeared a few times. The sample is drawn from a study of blood T cell repertoires in COVID-19. Method: immunoSEQ multiplex PCR; TCRdb's copy keeps in-frame clones and lacks some. In the table there are 150,000 or so clones, more than 65% of which are singletons. The CDR3 contains 15 residues. Germline lookup yields CDR1 SEHNR and CDR2 FQNEAQ (reference sequence). With V trimmed by 6 bases and J by 2 bases, 7 bases remained unmatched. The V call is TRBV7-9, the J call TRBJ2-7, with 10 bases fitting TRBD1. This sequence originates from a man between 60 and 75 years old who had recovered from COVID-19. Material: PBMCs or T cells enriched from blood (not recorded which). The CDR3 protein is CASRLHGTGAYEQYF. CDR3 sequence (DNA): TGTGCCAGCAGGCTCCACGGGACAGGGGCCTACGAGCAGTACTTC.